Here is one T cell receptor (beta chain) with its context. Its cognate antigen is unknown. The diagnostic workup employed clinical symptoms, serum thyroxine, TRAb, thyroid ultrasound and orbital computed tomography. The data stem from a study of Graves' ophthalmopathy and Graves' hyperthyroidism. Study at large: Over 18 months of follow-up, stable hyperthyroidism required that no ophthalmopathy appear. Whole-study results and caveats: Appearing in blood as well were most expanded thyroid clonotypes above 0.001 frequency. Built on 13 signatures, a model told ophthalmopathy apart from stable hyperthyroidism with about 90% sensitivity and roughly 80% specificity.

The V gene's germline CDR1 is SGHTA and CDR2 FQGNSA. The CDR3 is 16 residues long. J lost 5 bases, V lost 3 bases, and 11 bases had no gene match. The authors amplified TCR beta CDR3 regions, and they did so from RNA transcripts for repertoire sequencing. The first-round RT-PCR employed HTBI primers together with the Qiagen OneStep RT-PCR kit. A multiplex PCR was then performed as the second round. MiXCR, applied by TCRdb to the multiplex PCR reads, yields one record per CDR3 protein. The sample lists over a million distinct CDR3 sequences, about 36% occurring once. Sequencing was carried out using peripheral blood or thyroid tissue (not recorded which). This receptor was taken from an adult man with Graves' hyperthyroidism. The rearrangement uses TRBV7-2 and TRBJ2-7, with 9 bases matching TRBD1. CDR3 loop: CASSFPPGQGSNEQYF. In DNA form, the CDR3 reads TGTGCCAGCAGCTTCCCCCCGGGACAGGGAAGTAACGAGCAGTACTTC.